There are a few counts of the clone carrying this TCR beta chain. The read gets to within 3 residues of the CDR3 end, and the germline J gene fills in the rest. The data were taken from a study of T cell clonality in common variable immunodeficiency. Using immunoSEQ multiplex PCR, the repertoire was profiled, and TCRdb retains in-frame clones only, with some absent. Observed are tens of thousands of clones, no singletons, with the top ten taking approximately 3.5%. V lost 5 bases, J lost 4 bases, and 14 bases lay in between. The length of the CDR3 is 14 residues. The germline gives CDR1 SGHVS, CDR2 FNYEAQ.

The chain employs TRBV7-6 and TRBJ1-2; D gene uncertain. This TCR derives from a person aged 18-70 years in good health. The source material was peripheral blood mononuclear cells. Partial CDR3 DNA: TGTGCCAGCAGCCCGCGACCAGGCCCCTATGGC. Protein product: CASSPRPGPYG. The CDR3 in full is CASSPRPGPYGYTF.